These 24 T cell receptor beta chains came from one sample sequenced in a study of blood T cell repertoires in COVID-19. Profiling relied on immunoSEQ multiplex PCR, and the TCRdb table lists in-frame clones only, not all of them. This repertoire shows hundreds of thousands of clones, 80% to 90% found once; its top ten account for 6% to 7%. Sequencing used peripheral blood. The receptors derive from a woman between 45 and 60 years old with COVID-19, enrolled during active disease.

This chain connects TRBV6-5 to TRBJ2-1, with D possibly matching TRBD1 (7 bases). Between the trimmed V and J ends, which lost 11 bases and 9 bases, there was a span of 17 bases. In germline, CDR1 is MNHEY, CDR2 SVGAGI. The CDR3 spans 12 residues. CDR3 coding DNA: TGTGCCGCGAATCAGGGGGGAGGTGAGCAGTTCTTC. Translated, it gives CAANQGGGEQFF.

J is TRBJ1-1 and V is TRBV20-1; 8 bases align to TRBD1. This CDR3 comprises 11 residues. The germline V gene has CDR1 DFQATT and CDR2 SNEGSKA (reference sequence). In nucleotides, the CDR3 is TGCAGGATAACAGGGGGCACTGAAGCTTTCTTT. Its translation: CRITGGTEAFF.

This CDR3 is CASSRIDRGRHNEQFF. DNA for the CDR3: TGTGCCAGTAGTAGAATCGACAGGGGGCGACACAATGAGCAGTTCTTC. The rearrangement uses TRBV19 and TRBJ2-1; 10 nucleotides line up with TRBD1. The CDR3 spans 16 residues. With 4 bases clipped from V and 5 bases from J, the junction kept 8 bases outside the gene matches. CDR1 is LNHDA, CDR2 SQIVND, per germline (reference sequence).

The chain is built from TRBV6-2 or TRBV6-3 and TRBJ2-5; 13 bases are a match to TRBD2. Unmatched junction bases numbered 6, after V lost 4 bases and J lost 4 bases. This CDR3 spans 16 amino acids. From germline, CDR1 is MNHEY and CDR2 SVGEGT. CDR3 sequence: CASSSRTSGSRETQYF. CDR3 in DNA: TGTGCCAGCAGTTCCCGGACTAGCGGGAGTCGAGAGACCCAGTACTTC.

This clone was found once. V gene TRBV4-3 combines with J gene TRBJ2-7, with 9 bases lining up with TRBD2. Per the germline V gene, CDR1 is LGHNA and CDR2 is YSLEER. The CDR3 loop spans 15 amino acids. V lost 4 bases to trimming and J lost 1 base; unmatched junction nucleotides: 5. CDR3 loop: CASSRRLAESYEQYF. CDR3 nucleotides: TGCGCCAGCAGCCGACGACTAGCGGAATCCTACGAGCAGTACTTC.

This clone was seen just once. The rearrangement uses TRBV20-1 and TRBJ1-2; D possibly corresponds to TRBD1 (5 bases). Per the germline V gene, CDR1 is DFQATT and CDR2 is SNEGSKA (reference sequence). The CDR3 is made up of 11 amino acids. DNA of the CDR3: TGCAGCGTTATAGGGGATGACGGCTACACCTTC. Translating gives CSVIGDDGYTF.

The chain employs TRBV19 and TRBJ1-3, with unresolved D. V was shortened by 7 bases and J by 0 bases, with 7 bases between the two germline ends. The CDR3 is 13 amino acids. CDR1 is LNHDA and CDR2 is SQIVND in the germline V gene (reference sequence). CDR3 in DNA: TGTGCCAGTACGCGGAGCTCTGGAAACACCATATATTTT. This codes for CASTRSSGNTIYF.

V gene TRBV6-6 combines with J gene TRBJ1-5; D remains unclear. V shed 2 bases and J shed 7 bases, with 18 bases lying between them. Germline loops: CDR1 MNHNY, CDR2 SVGAGI (reference sequence). The CDR3 has 16 residues. CDR3 bases: TGTGCCAGCAGTTACGGTATGGCAGGTACCTCGCAGCCCCAGCATTTT. This translates into CASSYGMAGTSQPQHF.

This chain connects TRBV19 to TRBJ1-2; 7 nucleotides match TRBD1. In germline, CDR1 is LNHDA, CDR2 SQIVND (reference sequence). This CDR3 is built from 15 residues. The V segment lost 4 bases and the J segment 4 bases; nucleotides outside the gene matches: 9. CDR3 sequence reads: CASSKGQAILYGYTF. The CDR3 DNA reads TGTGCCAGTAGTAAAGGACAGGCGATTCTCTATGGCTACACCTTC.

The V and J genes are TRBV28 and TRBJ2-1; 14 bases are a match to TRBD2. With V trimmed by 7 bases and J by 10 bases, 18 bases remained unmatched. The V gene's germline CDR1 is MDHEN and CDR2 SYDVKM. The CDR3 is 18 amino acids. The CDR3 DNA is TGTGCCAGCAAGGTCGGGGGGACTAGCGGGAGTCGGGCGGCCGAGCAGTTCTTC. This gives the protein CASKVGGTSGSRAAEQFF.

This clone has just one count. The chain carries TRBV2 and TRBJ1-5, with TRBD1 matching 9 bases. The CDR3 covers 13 residues. CDR1 and CDR2 (germline): SNHLY, FYNNEI. The V and J ends lost 4 bases and 7 bases, in that order; junction bases with no gene match: 2. The DNA of the CDR3 is TGTGCCAGCAGTGGGACAGGGGTCCAGCCCCAGCATTTT. It translates to CASSGTGVQPQHF.

The chain uses TRBV5-4 and TRBJ2-5; possible D gene TRBD1, 6 bases. The germline V and J ends were trimmed by 3 bases and 5 bases, with 14 bases remaining between them. The CDR3 spans 14 residues. CDR1 is SGHNT and CDR2 is YYREEE in the germline V gene (reference sequence). The CDR3 here is CASSSPRTEETQYF. Written as DNA, the CDR3 is TGTGCCAGCAGCTCCCCCCGGACAGAGGAGACCCAGTACTTC.

This chain links TRBV5-5 with TRBJ1-3, with D hard to call. The germline gives CDR1 SGHKS, CDR2 YYEKEE (reference sequence). Between the trimmed V and J ends, which lost 3 bases and 5 bases, there was a span of 12 bases. This CDR3 is built from 14 residues. In DNA form, the CDR3 reads TGTGCCAGCAGCTCGGGTTATTTAAGAAACACCATATATTTT. Its translation: CASSSGYLRNTIYF.

The gene calls are TRBV6-1 and TRBJ2-7; a possible D gene is TRBD1 (6 bases). The CDR3 loop spans 16 amino acids. The germline CDR1 and CDR2 sequences are MNHNS and SASEGT. V lost 2 bases and J lost 3, with 17 bases in between. The DNA of the CDR3 is TGTGCCAGCAGTGAAAGACGTTGGCAGGGGAACTACGAGCAGTACTTC. This translates into CASSERRWQGNYEQYF.

The genes are TRBV15 and TRBJ2-2; 7 bases are shared with TRBD2. Germline-derived CDR1 and CDR2 are LNHNV and YYDKDF (reference sequence). The trim removed 1 base at V and 3 bases at J, leaving 8 bases unmatched. This CDR3 contains 17 residues. CDR3 protein: CATSRVTGEGDTGELFF. For the CDR3, the DNA is TGTGCCACCAGCAGAGTGACGGGGGAGGGCGACACCGGGGAGCTGTTTTTT. The full variable domain, completed using reference TRBV15 and TRBJ2-2, is DAMVIQNPRYQVTQFGKPVTLSCSQTLNHNVMYWYQQKSSQAPKLLFHYYDKDFNNEADTPDNFQSRRPNTSFCFLDIRSPGLGDTAMYLCATSRVTGEGDTGELFFGEGSRLTVL.

This clone was seen more than once but under ten times. This chain connects TRBV6-5 to TRBJ1-3, with 9 positions matching TRBD1. Trimming removed 6 bases from V and 1 base from J; junction bases left unmatched: 1. The V gene's germline CDR1 is MNHEY and CDR2 SVGAGI. The CDR3 spans 14 residues. DNA for the CDR3: TGTGCCAGCAGGGACAGGGGTTCTGGAAACACCATATATTTT. It is translated as CASRDRGSGNTIYF.

The V call is TRBV14, the J call TRBJ2-6; 9 nucleotides align to TRBD2. Looked up from germline, CDR1 is SGHDN and CDR2 is FVKESK. Trimming took 1 base from V and 2 from J; bases not matched to a gene: 12. The CDR3 totals 20 residues. As DNA, the CDR3 is TGTGCCAGCAGCCAAGTGGCGGTGTTAGCGGGAGCGGCTGGGGCCAACGTCCTGACTTTC. The encoded protein is CASSQVAVLAGAAGANVLTF.

The chain carries TRBV19 and TRBJ2-1; 16 positions match TRBD2. The CDR3 totals 16 residues. From germline, CDR1 is LNHDA and CDR2 SQIVND (reference sequence). The V segment lost 2 bases and the J segment 10 bases; nucleotides outside the gene matches: 5. The CDR3 coding sequence is TGTGCCAGTAGTATAATGGGACTAGCGGGAGGGGGCGAGCAGTTCTTC. As protein: CASSIMGLAGGGEQFF.

The table lists this clone with many counts. The genes are TRBV9 and TRBJ2-1; TRBD1 aligns across 7 bases. Germline V gene sequence: CDR1 SGDLS, CDR2 YYNGEE. The CDR3 has 16 residues. The V gene end was trimmed by 0 bases and the J gene end by 2 bases; junction bases not matched to a gene: 5. The CDR3 DNA reads as TGTGCCAGCAGCGTAGCTTACAGGGGAGCCTACAATGAGCAGTTCTTC. This codes for CASSVAYRGAYNEQFF.

This rearrangement joins TRBV29-1 to TRBJ1-2; 8 positions match TRBD1. The germline V gene has CDR1 SQVTM and CDR2 ANQGSEA. The CDR3 spans 11 residues. The trim removed 5 bases at V and 7 bases at J, leaving 3 bases unmatched. CDR3 sequence: CSVWQGAGYTF. CDR3 in DNA: TGCAGCGTTTGGCAGGGGGCTGGCTACACCTTC.

The gene calls are TRBV7-2 and TRBJ2-5; 10 bases map to TRBD2. The CDR3 covers 15 residues. V was pared by 4 bases and J by 5 bases, with 7 bases of the junction left unmatched. The germline V gene has CDR1 SGHTA and CDR2 FQGNSA. The CDR3: CASSSLAGVTETQYF. CDR3 in DNA: TGTGCCAGCAGCTCCCTAGCGGGAGTAACGGAGACCCAGTACTTC.

The chain joins TRBV12-3 or TRBV12-4 to TRBJ1-1; unclear D gene. The CDR3 is 12 amino acids. V lost 4 bases and J 3 bases, leaving 6 bases between the germline ends. In DNA form, the CDR3 reads TGTGCCAGCAGTTCCCAATACACTGAAGCTTTCTTT. Its protein is CASSSQYTEAFF.

Only a few counts were recorded for this clone. This rearrangement joins TRBV2 to TRBJ1-2; TRBD1 matches at 8 bases. Per germline, CDR1 SNHLY and CDR2 FYNNEI. The length of the CDR3 is 13 residues. Germline trimming cut 9 bases from V and 0 bases from J; bases unmatched to any gene: 3. The CDR3 nucleotides read TGTGCCAGTGGACAGGGAACTAACTATGGCTACACCTTC. Translated, it gives CASGQGTNYGYTF.

V gene TRBV27 combines with J gene TRBJ2-1; D not resolved. The CDR3 runs to 14 residues. The germline V gene has CDR1 MNHEY and CDR2 SMNVEV (reference sequence). V was shortened by 3 bases and J by 8 bases, with 14 bases between the two germline ends. CDR3 in amino acids: CASSLHPSADEQFF. The CDR3 DNA sequence: TGTGCCAGCAGTTTGCACCCCAGCGCGGATGAGCAGTTCTTC.